This paragraph covers one T cell receptor (beta chain) sequence. The target antigen is unknown. The junction had 5 bases not matched to a gene; V was cut back by 3 bases and J by 0 bases. CDR3 size: 16 residues. Looked up from germline, CDR1 is LNHDA and CDR2 is SQIVND (reference sequence). The data belong to a study of T cell clonotyping in hematopoietic cell transplantation. Points from the study as a whole: At the given depth, recipient repertoires were over 95% de novo clonotypes. No sorting was done, leaving CD4 and CD8 contributions mixed. Graft donor and pretransplant recipient Inverse Simpson Index values predicted broader posttransplant TCR diversity. After transplant, recipient diversity fell while pathologically expanded clonotypes grew through day 180.

Measured with immunoSEQ multiplex PCR; TCRdb has only the in-frame clones, and not every one. The table has about 69,000 clones, about 93% seen once; the top ten hold approximately 1.5%. The clonotype originates from a man aged 50 to 59 in good health. Some clones in this sample may be carry-over from other donors' samples. Sequencing was done on a sample of peripheral blood mononuclear cells. The gene calls are TRBV19 and TRBJ1-5, with 7 bases matching TRBD1. DNA of the CDR3: TGTGCCAGTAGTATGGGGACAGCGTATAGCAATCAGCCCCAGCATTTT. Encoded protein: CASSMGTAYSNQPQHF. The whole variable domain, remainder taken from reference TRBV19 and TRBJ1-5, is DGGITQSPKYLFRKEGQNVTLSCEQNLNHDAMYWYRQDPGQGLRLIYYSQIVNDFQKGDIAEGYSVSREKKESFPLTVTSAQKNPTAFYLCASSMGTAYSNQPQHFGDGTRLSIL.